A selection of T cell receptor beta chains follows, all from one sample in a study of blood T cell repertoires in COVID-19. This table comes from immunoSEQ multiplex PCR, and its TCRdb copy is limited to in-frame clones, with some not included. The data show some 150,000 clones, with over 80% seen just once and 2% to 2.5% held by the top ten. Sequencing was done on a sample of peripheral blood. Source of these receptors: a man in his fifties with active COVID-19. Both conserved end residues are part of each CDR3. The D gene is left open where the match is weak. Size is omitted from some rows. Given values are once, few, many or a class for expanded clones.

TRBJ1-1	-	TRBD1	TRBV7-8	CASSSWTGDAEAFF	TGTGCCAGCAGCTCTTGGACAGGGGATGCTGAAGCTTTCTTT
TRBJ2-7	-	-	TRBV6-5	CASSRTKTYEQYF	TGTGCCAGCAGCCGGACAAAAACCTACGAGCAGTACTTC
TRBJ1-3	-	-	TRBV13	CASRARWVRNTIYF	TGTGCCAGCAGAGCTAGATGGGTTAGAAACACCATATATTTT
TRBJ2-1	-	-	TRBV7-6	CASSSKVGGGRGSYNEQFF	TGTGCCAGCAGCTCGAAGGTCGGAGGGGGCCGGGGCTCCTACAATGAGCAGTTCTTC
TRBJ1-5	-	-	TRBV6-1	CASSEGGHRNQPQHF	TGTGCCAGCAGTGAAGGTGGACATCGGAATCAGCCCCAGCATTTT
TRBJ2-1	-	-	TRBV11-3	CASSLGNRGSYNEQFF	TGTGCCAGCAGCTTAGGAAATAGGGGCTCCTACAATGAGCAGTTCTTC
TRBJ2-2	-	-	TRBV2	CASSELGELFF	TGTGCCAGCAGTGAACTAGGGGAGCTGTTTTTT
TRBJ2-7	-	-	TRBV19	CASSARGPYEQYF	TGTGCCAGTAGTGCCCGGGGTCCCTACGAGCAGTACTTC
TRBJ1-2	-	TRBD1	TRBV25-1	CASSEPGQGAYGYTF	TGTGCCAGCAGTGAACCGGGACAGGGGGCCTATGGCTACACCTTC
TRBJ2-1	-	TRBD1	TRBV2	CASSYTGTALNNEQFF	TGTGCCAGCTCCTATACCGGGACAGCTTTGAACAATGAGCAGTTCTTC
TRBJ2-7	once	TRBD2	TRBV3-1/TRBV3-2	CASGRGGYEQYF	TGTGCCAGCGGGCGGGGGGGCTACGAGCAGTACTTC
TRBJ2-1	-	TRBD2	TRBV30	CAWRDSGGVNEQFF	TGTGCCTGGAGGGATAGCGGGGGGGTCAATGAGCAGTTCTTC
TRBJ1-2	-	-	TRBV11-1	CASSPRNRANYGYTF	TGTGCCAGCAGCCCCCGAAACAGGGCGAACTATGGCTACACCTTC
TRBJ1-5	few	-	TRBV5-6	CASSFTGRNQPQHF	TGTGCCAGCAGCTTCACAGGAAGAAATCAGCCCCAGCATTTT
TRBJ2-1	-	-	TRBV19	CASSREQVHEQFF	TGTGCCAGTAGTAGGGAACAGGTTCATGAGCAGTTCTTC
TRBJ2-3	-	TRBD2	TRBV9	CASLPGLSTDTQYF	TGTGCCAGCCTTCCGGGACTAAGCACAGATACGCAGTATTTT
TRBJ2-7	once	TRBD1	TRBV29-1	CSVVTGTGGDEQYF	TGCAGCGTTGTTACCGGGACAGGGGGAGACGAGCAGTACTTC
TRBJ2-7	-	-	TRBV10-3	CAISESTRGLRRSRQYF	TGTGCCATCAGTGAGTCGACTCGAGGTCTACGAAGGAGTCGACAGTACTTC
TRBJ2-1	-	-	TRBV2	CASRAHQVFNEQFF	TGTGCCAGCAGGGCTCACCAAGTTTTCAATGAGCAGTTCTTC
TRBJ1-2	-	-	TRBV12-3/TRBV12-4	CASTQGGDGYTF	TGTGCCAGCACCCAAGGGGGGGATGGCTACACCTTC
TRBJ2-3	once	-	TRBV5-6	CASSLGGIPGTQYF	TGTGCCAGCAGCTTGGGAGGGATCCCTGGAACGCAGTATTTT
TRBJ2-5	-	-	TRBV7-2	CASSNSWEETQYF	TGTGCCAGCAGCAACAGTTGGGAAGAGACCCAGTACTTC
TRBJ1-1	-	-	TRBV4-2	CASSQEGSFGAAFF	TGTGCCAGCAGCCAAGAAGGCTCGTTTGGGGCAGCTTTCTTT
TRBJ2-3	-	-	TRBV3-1/TRBV3-2	CASSRPRGEGMDF	TGTGCCAGCAGCCGGCCGCGGGGTGAAGGGATGGATTTT
TRBJ1-4	-	TRBD1	TRBV3-1/TRBV3-2	CASSQDLTGSKKLFF	TGTGCCAGCAGCCAAGATTTGACAGGGTCCAAAAAACTGTTTTTT
TRBJ1-6	few	TRBD1	TRBV4-2	CASSQDGQGRSWSPLHF	TGTGCCAGCAGCCAAGATGGACAGGGGCGATCTTGGTCACCCCTCCACTTT
TRBJ2-1	-	-	TRBV6-5	CASSSRGTGLRNEQFF	TGTGCCAGCAGTTCCCGGGGGACCGGACTAAGAAATGAGCAGTTCTTC
TRBJ1-5	-	-	TRBV7-5	CARSLALGVRNQPQHF	TGTGCCAGAAGCTTAGCGCTAGGGGTCCGCAATCAGCCCCAGCATTTT
TRBJ2-3	-	TRBD2	TRBV6-6	CASRTSGGSDTQYF	TGTGCCAGCAGGACTAGCGGGGGGTCGGATACGCAGTATTTT
TRBJ1-2	-	-	TRBV5-4	CASSSTTVNYGYTF	TGTGCCAGCAGCTCCACGACAGTAAACTATGGCTACACCTTC
TRBJ2-1	-	-	TRBV11-3	CASSLGLRPYNEQFF	TGTGCCAGCAGCTTAGGATTGCGTCCCTACAATGAGCAGTTCTTC
TRBJ2-5	-	-	TRBV7-2	CASSLITGGQETQYF	TGTGCCAGCAGCTTAATTACAGGCGGCCAAGAGACCCAGTACTTC
TRBJ1-2	few	-	TRBV7-8	CASSLVQGGGYTF	TGTGCCAGCAGCTTAGTCCAAGGGGGTGGCTACACCTTC
TRBJ2-3	-	-	TRBV6-5	CASRGLGDTQYF	TGTGCCAGCAGGGGGCTTGGAGATACGCAGTATTTT
TRBJ1-2	once	-	TRBV7-2	CASSLGAGWSGYTF	TGTGCCAGCAGCTTAGGAGCAGGGTGGTCTGGCTACACCTTC
TRBJ1-6	-	TRBD1	TRBV6-5	CASRMDRASPLHF	TGTGCCAGCAGAATGGACAGGGCCTCACCCCTCCACTTT
TRBJ2-7	-	-	TRBV30	CAWSVVGFEQYF	TGTGCCTGGAGTGTAGTCGGGTTCGAGCAGTACTTC
TRBJ2-3	few	TRBD1	TRBV5-1	CASSRTGGTDTQYF	TGCGCCAGCAGCCGGACAGGGGGAACAGATACGCAGTATTTT
TRBJ2-2	-	TRBD1	TRBV24-1	CATSDTGQGGPGELFF	TGTGCCACCAGTGACACGGGACAGGGAGGCCCCGGGGAGCTGTTTTTT
TRBJ2-7	-	-	TRBV12-3/TRBV12-4	CASSLVGAEQYF	TGTGCCAGCAGTTTAGTGGGGGCCGAGCAGTACTTC
TRBJ2-5	-	TRBD2	TRBV10-3	CAISEATGGPEETQYF	TGTGCCATCAGTGAAGCTACGGGGGGGCCCGAGGAGACCCAGTACTTC
TRBJ2-2	-	TRBD2	TRBV6-5	CASRPGGAVAGELFF	TGTGCCAGCAGGCCCGGGGGGGCAGTCGCCGGGGAGCTGTTTTTT
TRBJ1-1	few	-	TRBV2	CASSGRSMNTEAFF	TGTGCCAGCAGTGGGCGGTCCATGAACACTGAAGCTTTCTTT
TRBJ1-5	few	-	TRBV6-5	CASSYGGGQPQHF	TGTGCCAGCAGTTATGGGGGGGGTCAGCCCCAGCATTTT
TRBJ2-7	-	TRBD1	TRBV20-1	CSARTGLEQYF	TGCAGTGCAAGGACAGGGCTCGAGCAGTACTTC
TRBJ2-3	once	-	TRBV21-1	CASTTVLSTDTQYF	TGTGCCAGTACGACAGTCCTTAGCACAGATACGCAGTATTTT
TRBJ2-7	-	TRBD1	TRBV11-2	CASRRPGTGDYEQYF	TGTGCCAGCAGGCGTCCCGGGACAGGGGACTACGAGCAGTACTTC
TRBJ1-6	-	-	TRBV4-2	CASSSPPGVTFNSPLHF	TGTGCCAGCAGCTCACCCCCTGGCGTGACATTCAATTCACCCCTCCACTTT
TRBJ2-3	-	TRBD2	TRBV29-1	CSVDSSGLTDTQYF	TGCAGCGTTGATTCTAGCGGATTAACAGATACGCAGTATTTT
TRBJ1-2	-	-	TRBV30	CAWSVGTKNYGYTF	TGTGCCTGGAGTGTGGGGACAAAGAACTATGGCTACACCTTC
TRBJ2-7	-	-	TRBV19	CASSIRQDLQYEQYF	TGTGCCAGTAGTATCCGACAGGATCTCCAATACGAGCAGTACTTC
TRBJ2-3	-	TRBD2	TRBV5-5	CASSPTSGGGTDTQYF	TGTGCCAGCAGCCCGACTAGCGGGGGTGGCACAGATACGCAGTATTTT
TRBJ2-2	once	-	TRBV2	CASAQAGNTGELFF	TGTGCCAGCGCTCAAGCGGGGAACACCGGGGAGCTGTTTTTT
TRBJ2-7	-	TRBD1	TRBV6-1	CASSERQGASEQYF	TGTGCCAGCAGTGAAAGACAGGGGGCGAGCGAGCAGTACTTC